This TCR beta chain originates from a study of blood T cell repertoires in COVID-19. Study-wide background: T cells, B-cell-depleted T cells, or PBMCs provided the cDNA or gDNA that served as material.

In the original processing: Amplification of reference gene primers provided the estimated nucleated cell counts. Only in-frame clones appear in the TCRdb table, and some are missing; sequencing was by immunoSEQ multiplex PCR. For V, J and clone size, that table is used; D and trimming come from the DNA. The sample consists of around 120,000 clones, less than 85% of them appearing once. The CDR3 spans 13 residues. CDR1 and CDR2 (germline): SNHLY, FYNNEI. The V end lost 4 bases, the J end lost 2 bases, and 8 bases lay between the germline ends. The sequence was collected from a man over 45 with acute or convalescent COVID-19. Sequencing was done on a sample of peripheral blood. The chain uses TRBV2 and TRBJ1-1; D unclear. CDR3 sequence (DNA): TGTGCCAGCAGTGCGGAGGGCAACACTGAAGCTTTCTTT. Its protein product is CASSAEGNTEAFF.